Shown below are 23 T cell receptor beta chains from a single sample sequenced in a study of T cells in Graves' hyperthyroidism and ophthalmopathy. Amplification yielded TCR beta CDR3 regions, with RNA transcripts as the source. A first-round RT-PCR of the TCR CDR3 used the HTBI primer set. MiXCR, run by TCRdb on the multiplex PCR reads, gives a single entry per CDR3 protein. The table records over 200,000 distinct CDR3 sequences, roughly 14% of them present only once. The sequenced sample consisted of blood. The receptors come from a woman aged 35 to 49 with Graves' hyperthyroidism that later progressed to Graves' ophthalmopathy.

This clonotype occurred many times. The V and J genes are TRBV11-2 and TRBJ1-4; no firm D call. Trimming left V 0 bases short and J 7 bases short, with 15 bases between. This CDR3 region has 16 residues. Germline loops: CDR1 SGHAT, CDR2 FQNNGV. The CDR3 sequence: CASSLDLRQMGEKLFF. CDR3 nucleotides: TGTGCCAGCAGCTTAGATTTAAGGCAGATGGGTGAAAAACTGTTTTTT. The full variable domain, completed using reference TRBV11-2 and TRBJ1-4, is EAGVAQSPRYKIIEKRQSVAFWCNPISGHATLYWYQQILGQGPKLLIQFQNNGVVDDSQLPKDRFSAERLKGVDSTLKIQPAKLEDSAVYLCASSLDLRQMGEKLFFGSGTQLSVL.

The rearrangement joins TRBV6-2 or TRBV6-3 to TRBJ1-3, with D uncertain. The V gene's germline CDR1 is MNHEY and CDR2 SVGEGT. This CDR3 is 16 amino acids long. Trimming left V 6 bases short and J 0 bases short, with 15 bases between. CDR3 loop: CASRKDRRHSGNTIYF. CDR3 bases: TGTGCCAGCAGGAAGGATCGGCGACACTCTGGAAACACCATATATTTT.

This clonotype has at least ten counts. The rearrangement joins TRBV27 to TRBJ2-1; 8 bases map to TRBD1. Germline values: CDR1 MNHEY, CDR2 SMNVEV (reference sequence). The CDR3 covers 15 residues. V gave up 5 bases and J gave up 8 bases; unmatched junction bases: 11. The CDR3 nucleotides are TGTGCCAGCAGTAGAGGACAGGGTAGTAGGCATGAGCAGTTCTTC. It is translated as CASSRGQGSRHEQFF.

This clonotype was observed many times. The rearrangement links TRBV30 to TRBJ1-6; possible D gene TRBD1, 5 bases. With 4 bases removed from V and 7 bases from J, the gap between germline ends came to 17 bases. Germline lookup yields CDR1 GTSNPN and CDR2 SVGIG (reference sequence). This CDR3 is built from 15 residues. The CDR3 spells CAWTITQGANSPLHF. The DNA of the CDR3 is TGTGCCTGGACTATTACTCAGGGTGCGAATTCACCCCTCCACTTT.

This clonotype was seen only a few times. CDR3 region: CAISGGPKETQYF. CDR3 in DNA: TGTGCCATCAGTGGCGGTCCCAAAGAGACCCAGTACTTC. The chain employs TRBV10-3 and TRBJ2-5; D remains unclear. V was trimmed by 4 bases and J by 3 bases, leaving 9 bases between them. The germline V gene has CDR1 ENHRY and CDR2 SYGVKD. This CDR3 region has 13 residues.

Ten or more counts support this clonotype. This sequence joins TRBV18 and TRBJ1-1, with TRBD1 as a possible D gene (6 bases). The CDR3 has 14 amino acids. V was pared by 3 bases and J by 5 bases, with 13 bases between. Germline loops: CDR1 KGHSH, CDR2 LQKENI. The CDR3 DNA follows: TGTGCCAGCTCACCTACCAGGGGAACAACTGAAGCTTTCTTT. It encodes CASSPTRGTTEAFF.

This clonotype was seen ten or more times. The rearrangement uses TRBV3-1 and TRBJ2-2, with D possibly being TRBD1 (6 bases). This CDR3 is 17 amino acids long. Germline assignment: CDR1 LGHDT and CDR2 YNNKEL (reference sequence). Trimming shortened V by 4 bases and J by 4 bases, and 19 bases separated the two germline ends. In DNA form, the CDR3 reads TGTGCCAGCAGCCCTTGGCGATCAGGGGATGCCACCGGGGAGCTGTTTTTT. As protein: CASSPWRSGDATGELFF. Complete variable domain (other parts from reference TRBV3-1 and TRBJ2-2): DTAVSQTPKYLVTQMGNDKSIKCEQNLGHDTMYWYKQDSKKFLKIMFSYNNKELIINETVPNRFSPKSPDKAHLNLHINSLELGDSAVYFCASSPWRSGDATGELFFGEGSRLTVL.

The CDR3 here is CASSLAEHRPTEAFF. DNA of the CDR3: TGTGCCAGCAGTTTAGCGGAACACAGACCCACTGAAGCTTTCTTT. The chain joins TRBV12-3 or TRBV12-4 to TRBJ1-1; D uncertain. The CDR3 has 15 residues. Trimming shortened V by 0 bases and J by 4 bases, and 12 bases separated the two germline ends.

There are many counts of this clonotype. The gene calls are TRBV20-1 and TRBJ1-4; D uncertain. This CDR3 has 17 residues. Trimming shortened V by 1 base and J by 2 bases, and 17 bases separated the two germline ends. CDR1 and CDR2 (germline): DFQATT, SNEGSKA (reference sequence). The CDR3 DNA reads as TGCAGTGCTAGAGTTATGACAAATCGGTCGACTAATGAAAAACTGTTTTTT. Its translation: CSARVMTNRSTNEKLFF.

This clonotype was recorded many times. This rearrangement joins TRBV24-1 to TRBJ2-6; the D is unclear. The CDR3 is made up of 14 amino acids. The germline gives CDR1 KGHDR, CDR2 SFDVKD. V lost 3 bases, J lost 0 bases, and 2 bases lay in between. The CDR3: CATSDHSGANVLTF. CDR3 sequence (DNA): TGTGCCACCAGTGATCACTCTGGGGCCAACGTCCTGACTTTC.

In regard to this clonotype: Sequence at one end of the junction differs from germline and may be a read error. The gene calls are TRBV19 and TRBJ1-1; D is undetermined. Germline assignment: CDR1 LNHDA and CDR2 SQIVND (reference sequence). This CDR3 region has 13 residues. The CDR3 reads CASSIRTNTGAFF. The CDR3 nucleotides read TGTGCCAGTAGTATTCGTACGAACACTGGAGCTTTCTTT.

This clonotype has a count of ten or more. CDR3 nucleotide sequence: TGTGCCAGCTCACCGGTGACACTAACAAGGGACTTGAACACTGAAGCTTTCTTT. This sequence encodes CASSPVTLTRDLNTEAFF. The V and J genes are TRBV18 and TRBJ1-1; D is perhaps TRBD1 (5 bases). The CDR3 length is 18 residues. Germline CDR1 and CDR2: KGHSH and LQKENI. Trimming stripped 3 bases from V and 0 bases from J, with 20 bases between.

The CDR3 DNA sequence: TGTGCCAGCAGCCATACCGGGACAGGGGGCGGCGAGCAGTACTTC. Protein: CASSHTGTGGGEQYF. The chain uses TRBV3-1 and TRBJ2-7; 12 positions match TRBD1. Germline V gene sequence: CDR1 LGHDT, CDR2 YNNKEL (reference sequence). The CDR3 totals 15 residues. J gave up 6 bases and V 3 bases, and 6 bases lay outside the gene matches.

This clonotype was counted ten times or more. The chain couples TRBV18 to TRBJ1-1; D gene ambiguous. The CDR3 consists of 13 residues. CDR1 and CDR2 (germline): KGHSH, LQKENI. V lost 6 bases to trimming and J lost 2 bases, with 10 bases between them. The CDR3 DNA reads TGTGCCAGCTCTGTAGAACATAACACTGAAGCTTTCTTT. The encoded protein is CASSVEHNTEAFF. Complete variable domain (other parts from reference TRBV18 and TRBJ1-1): NAGVMQNPRHLVRRRGQEARLRCSPMKGHSHVYWYRQLPEEGLKFMVYLQKENIIDESGMPKERFSAEFPKEGPSILRIQQVVRGDSAAYFCASSVEHNTEAFFGQGTRLTVV.

This clonotype was recorded many times. The chain joins TRBV9 to TRBJ2-2; D uncertain. The CDR3 totals 15 residues. Trimming stripped 1 base from V and 1 base from J, with 8 bases between. Germline CDR1 and CDR2: SGDLS and YYNGEE. The chain's CDR3 is CASSVWSENTGELFF. CDR3 nucleotides: TGTGCCAGCAGCGTATGGAGCGAGAACACCGGGGAGCTGTTTTTT.

This clonotype was found many times. The V call is TRBV24-1, the J call TRBJ2-2; D is perhaps TRBD1 or TRBD2 (5 bases each). Trimming took off 4 bases at V and 0 bases at J, with 14 bases between the two ends. The germline V gene has CDR1 KGHDR and CDR2 SFDVKD. The CDR3 sequence is 17 residues long. This chain's CDR3 is CATSDHPGTANTGELFF. The CDR3 bases are TGTGCCACCAGTGACCATCCCGGGACGGCGAACACCGGGGAGCTGTTTTTT.

This clonotype has more than one count but fewer than ten. V gene TRBV19 combines with J gene TRBJ1-5, with D unresolved. This CDR3 has 13 amino acids. The V gene lost 0 bases and the J gene lost 7 bases, with 7 bases spanning the gap. The germline V gene has CDR1 LNHDA and CDR2 SQIVND (reference sequence). The CDR3 spells CASSIDLVQPQHF. The CDR3 nucleotides read TGTGCCAGTAGTATAGATCTGGTGCAGCCCCAGCATTTT.

This clonotype was picked up a small number of times. The CDR3 bases are TGTGCCAGTAGTAAAGAATACAATGAGCAGTTCTTC. Its protein is CASSKEYNEQFF. V usage is TRBV19 and J usage is TRBJ2-1; D unresolved. The CDR3 runs 12 residues. V was cut by 4 bases and J by 4 bases, with 5 bases left in between. The germline CDR1 and CDR2 sequences are LNHDA and SQIVND (reference sequence).

In this sample, this clonotype turned up many times. V and J are TRBV2 and TRBJ1-2; D unresolved. CDR1 and CDR2 (germline): SNHLY, FYNNEI. Deletions cut 8 bases from V and 5 bases from J, with 18 bases between. The CDR3 has 14 amino acids. CDR3 nucleotides: TGTGCCAGCGCCATGGAGGGATATGGATATGGCTACACCTTC. It translates to CASAMEGYGYGYTF.

This clonotype showed up many times. The chain carries TRBV5-1 and TRBJ2-3; D is unresolved. This CDR3 contains 13 residues. V dropped 0 bases and J dropped 6 bases, with 8 bases sitting between them. Germline loops: CDR1 SGHRS, CDR2 YFSETQ. CDR3 in amino acids: CASSLEGQDTQYF. In nucleotides, the CDR3 is TGCGCCAGCAGCTTGGAAGGTCAGGATACGCAGTATTTT.

J is TRBJ1-3 and V is TRBV20-1; D may be TRBD1 (5 bases). V dropped 1 base and J dropped 1 base, with 14 bases sitting between them. CDR1 DFQATT and CDR2 SNEGSKA come from the germline V gene (reference sequence). The CDR3 is made up of 16 amino acids. The DNA for the CDR3 is TGCAGTGCTAGAGCCCGGGGGGGGGAGTCTGGAAACACCATATATTTT. This sequence encodes CSARARGGESGNTIYF.

This clonotype was observed at least ten times. V usage is TRBV28 and J usage is TRBJ2-7; TRBD2 aligns across 13 bases. V lost 4 bases, J lost 1 base, and 22 bases stayed unmatched. This CDR3 spans 22 amino acids. Germline V gene sequence: CDR1 MDHEN, CDR2 SYDVKM. The CDR3 DNA reads as TGTGCCAGCAGTTGGGGTTGGGCAGCGGGACTAGCGGGACAACATAGGTCCTACGAGCAGTACTTC. Translating gives CASSWGWAAGLAGQHRSYEQYF.

This clonotype has just a few counts. The chain combines TRBV19 with TRBJ2-5, with 8 bases lining up with TRBD1. The CDR3 has 11 amino acids. Germline V lookup: CDR1 LNHDA, CDR2 SQIVND (reference sequence). V lost 5 bases to trimming and J lost 12 bases; unmatched junction nucleotides: 5. The CDR3 DNA is TGTGCCAGTAGTTTAGGACAGGGAAAGTACTTC. The encoded protein is CASSLGQGKYF.